This TCR beta chain comes out of a study of blood T cell repertoires in COVID-19. Study overall: T cells, B-cell-depleted T cells, or PBMCs provided the cDNA or gDNA that served as material.

Source study methods: Nucleated cell counts were estimated from reference gene primer amplification. Sequenced by immunoSEQ multiplex PCR; TCRdb stores in-frame clones only, minus some. V and J calls and clone size are given by that table; D and trimming were obtained from the DNA. This table holds under 45,000 clones, over 75% found once. V lost 1 base and J lost 0, with 9 bases in between. The CDR3 extends over 15 amino acids. The germline V gene encodes CDR1 MNHNS and CDR2 SASEGT. Recruited during active infection, patients (from Seattle) were subsequently followed longitudinally. This clonotype originated in a man in his 70s with COVID-19, enrolled during active disease. The V gene is TRBV6-1, the J gene TRBJ1-1; D gene unclear. Sequences were obtained from peripheral blood. CDR3 sequence reads: CASSEEEGLNTEAFF. The CDR3 nucleotides are TGTGCCAGCAGTGAAGAAGAGGGCTTGAACACTGAAGCTTTCTTT.